The clone carrying this T cell receptor (beta chain) was counted many times. CDR3 regions were amplified by Arm-PCR using iRepertoire HTBI primers to build TCR beta libraries. MiXCR was run by TCRdb on the multiplex PCR reads, yielding one entry per CDR3 protein. The table shows 450,000 to 650,000 distinct CDR3 sequences, with 15% to 20% occurring only once. Indicated time point: newly diagnosed GD, antithyroid drugs for less than 3 months. Scientists built the TCR library using RNA that was extracted from PBMCs. This sample stems from a study of regulatory T cells in long-lasting Graves disease. Trimming cost V 8 bases and J 1 base; bases outside gene matches: 4. The germline V gene has CDR1 SNHLY and CDR2 FYNNEI. There are 13 residues in the CDR3. The data were also submitted as part of a second study, on T cells in Graves' hyperthyroidism and ophthalmopathy.

The clonotype was recovered from a woman aged 35-65 years with Graves disease. The specimen comprised peripheral blood mononuclear cells (PBMCs), sampled at new diagnosis, from a patient treated with antithyroid drugs. The rearrangement joins TRBV2 to TRBJ1-2, with 7 bases matching TRBD1. This chain's CDR3 is CASVDRLNYGYTF. The DNA of the CDR3 is TGTGCCAGCGTGGACAGGCTTAACTATGGCTACACCTTC.